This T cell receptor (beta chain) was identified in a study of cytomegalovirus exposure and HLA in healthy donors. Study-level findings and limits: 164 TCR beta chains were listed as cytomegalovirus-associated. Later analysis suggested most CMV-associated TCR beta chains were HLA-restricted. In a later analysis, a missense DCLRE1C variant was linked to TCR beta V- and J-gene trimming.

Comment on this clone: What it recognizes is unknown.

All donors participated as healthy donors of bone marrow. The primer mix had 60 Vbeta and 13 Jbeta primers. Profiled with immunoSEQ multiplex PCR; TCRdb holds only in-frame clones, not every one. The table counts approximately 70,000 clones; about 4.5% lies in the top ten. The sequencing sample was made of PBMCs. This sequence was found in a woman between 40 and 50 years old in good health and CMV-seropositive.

The DNA of the CDR3 is TGTGCCAGCAGTTGGACAGACTACTCTGGGGCCAACGTCCTGACTTTC. Translating gives CASSWTDYSGANVLTF. The chain has TRBV27 and TRBJ2-6; maybe TRBD1 (6 bases). Trimming left V 4 bases short and J 0 bases short, with 10 bases between. Germline loops: CDR1 MNHEY, CDR2 SMNVEV (reference sequence). This CDR3 contains 16 residues. The whole variable domain, remainder taken from reference TRBV27 and TRBJ2-6, is EAQVTQNPRYLITVTGKKLTVTCSQNMNHEYMSWYRQDPGLGLRQIYYSMNVEVTDKGDVPEGYKVSRKEKRNFPLILESPSPNQTSLYFCASSWTDYSGANVLTFGAGSRLTVL.